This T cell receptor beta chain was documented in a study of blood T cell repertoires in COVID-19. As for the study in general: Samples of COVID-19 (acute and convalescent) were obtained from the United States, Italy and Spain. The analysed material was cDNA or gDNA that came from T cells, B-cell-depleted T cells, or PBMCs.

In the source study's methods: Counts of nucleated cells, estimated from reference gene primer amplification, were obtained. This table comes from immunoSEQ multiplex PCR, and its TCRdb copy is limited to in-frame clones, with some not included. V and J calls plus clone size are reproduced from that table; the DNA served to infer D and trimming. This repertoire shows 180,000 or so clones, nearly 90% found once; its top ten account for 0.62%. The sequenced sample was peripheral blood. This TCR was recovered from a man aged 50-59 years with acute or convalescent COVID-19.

The CDR3 protein is CASSQEPSGGLSPDTQYF. In DNA form, the CDR3 reads TGCGCCAGCAGCCAAGAGCCGTCGGGGGGGCTAAGCCCAGATACGCAGTATTTT. The chain uses TRBV4-1 and TRBJ2-3; the match to TRBD2 covers 8 bases. After removal of 0 bases from V and 4 bases from J, the junction contained 12 bases not matched to a gene. Germline-derived CDR1 and CDR2 are MGHRA and YSYEKL. This CDR3 contains 18 residues.